One and the same sample provided the 26 T cell receptor beta chains below, sequenced in a study of shared clonotypes between healthy human individuals. Naive-designated CD8 cells lacked CD45RO, were positively enriched for CCR7, and omitted terminally differentiated effector memory CD45RA+ cells. Generated by immunoSEQ multiplex PCR, the TCRdb table keeps only in-frame clones and is missing some. The sample lists some 2,100,000 clones; about 92% were seen once. Sequenced sample: naive CD8+ T cells from PBMCs. All receptors derive from a man in his late teens or twenties in good health. Some clones in this sample may be carry-over from other donors' samples.

The rearrangement joins TRBV13 to TRBJ2-7, with 10 bases identical to TRBD2. The CDR3 runs to 15 residues. Trimming took 7 bases from V and 2 from J; bases not matched to a gene: 8. Germline assignment: CDR1 PRHDT and CDR2 FYEKMQ (reference sequence). The CDR3 region has the DNA TGTGCCAGCACTTCTAGCGGGAGATCACCCTACGAGCAGTACTTC. Protein sequence: CASTSSGRSPYEQYF.

This chain joins TRBV7-9 and TRBJ2-7, with D perhaps matching TRBD1 (5 bases). The CDR3 consists of 14 residues. Germline V gene sequence: CDR1 SEHNR, CDR2 FQNEAQ (reference sequence). V lost 5 bases and J lost 4, with 15 bases in between. The CDR3 DNA is TGTGCCAGCAGCGGCGCCCTGACAGCTTACGAGCAGTACTTC. Translated, it gives CASSGALTAYEQYF.

The CDR3 bases are TGTGCCAGCAGCCCTCGGGCTGATGAGCAGTTCTTC. It specifies CASSPRADEQFF. The J gene is TRBJ2-1, the V gene TRBV7-9; unclear D gene. CDR3 size: 12 residues. V was pared by 5 bases and J by 8 bases, with 10 bases between. Per germline, CDR1 SEHNR and CDR2 FQNEAQ (reference sequence).

The chain recombines TRBV9 with TRBJ1-2, with D perhaps matching TRBD1 (5 bases). The germline gives CDR1 SGDLS, CDR2 YYNGEE. This CDR3 has 12 residues. V shed 3 bases and J shed 8 bases, with 11 bases lying between them. This chain's CDR3 is CASSASGLGYTF. CDR3 DNA: TGTGCCAGCAGCGCATCAGGGTTGGGCTACACCTTC.

The chain carries TRBV19 and TRBJ1-5; D is perhaps TRBD1 (5 bases). Trimming left V 2 bases short and J 0 bases short, with 17 bases between. CDR1 and CDR2 from the germline V gene are LNHDA and SQIVND (reference sequence). The CDR3 has 18 residues. CDR3 bases: TGTGCCAGTAGTATATGGAGCCAGGGAGACTATAGCAATCAGCCCCAGCATTTT. Its translation: CASSIWSQGDYSNQPQHF. The complete variable domain, with remaining parts taken from reference TRBV19 and TRBJ1-5, reads DGGITQSPKYLFRKEGQNVTLSCEQNLNHDAMYWYRQDPGQGLRLIYYSQIVNDFQKGDIAEGYSVSREKKESFPLTVTSAQKNPTAFYLCASSIWSQGDYSNQPQHFGDGTRLSIL.

This clone has just one count. The rearrangement links TRBV7-8 to TRBJ1-1; D remains unclear. CDR3 length equals 16 residues. Germline V gives CDR1 SGHVS, CDR2 FQNEAQ. Trimming took off 5 bases at V and 0 bases at J, with 16 bases between the two ends. CDR3 amino acids: CASSPDRGVLNTEAFF. The CDR3 DNA follows: TGTGCCAGCAGCCCAGATCGTGGGGTGCTGAACACTGAAGCTTTCTTT.

The V and J genes are TRBV9 and TRBJ2-3; D may be TRBD2 (5 bases). The CDR3 spans 16 residues. V was shortened by 3 bases and J by 0 bases, with 14 bases between the two germline ends. The germline V gene encodes CDR1 SGDLS and CDR2 YYNGEE. The CDR3, as DNA: TGTGCCAGCAGCGCTAACCCGCGCGGGAGCACAGATACGCAGTATTTT. It encodes CASSANPRGSTDTQYF.

The genes are TRBV27 and TRBJ2-1, with 11 bases fitting TRBD1. This CDR3 has 14 amino acids. V dropped 4 bases and J dropped 9; count of bases not matched to a gene: 5. Germline CDR1 is MNHEY and CDR2 is SMNVEV (reference sequence). CDR3 bases: TGTGCCAGCAGTTCCGGGACAGGGGGTACTGAGCAGTTCTTC. Encoded protein: CASSSGTGGTEQFF.

The chain uses TRBV7-2 and TRBJ2-1, with a possible D match to TRBD2 (5 bases). This CDR3 contains 15 residues. Germline lookup yields CDR1 SGHTA and CDR2 FQGNSA. V was cut by 4 bases and J by 3 bases, with 13 bases left in between. In DNA, the CDR3 is TGTGCCAGCAGCTCGACCCTTGGACTCTACAATGAGCAGTTCTTC. It codes for CASSSTLGLYNEQFF.

In its sample, this clone was seen once. The chain employs TRBV7-2 and TRBJ2-7; D unclear. Trimming took 2 bases from V and 2 from J, leaving 13 bases between them. This CDR3 is built from 15 residues. Germline CDR1 and CDR2: SGHTA and FQGNSA. Written as DNA, the CDR3 is TGTGCCAGCAGCTTACTCCCCAATAGAGCCTACGAGCAGTACTTC. Translation gives CASSLLPNRAYEQYF. Variable domain in full (rest from reference TRBV7-2 and TRBJ2-7): GAGVSQSPSNKVTEKGKDVELRCDPISGHTALYWYRQSLGQGLEFLIYFQGNSAPDKSGLPSDRFSAERTGGSVSTLTIQRTQQEDSAVYLCASSLLPNRAYEQYFGPGTRLTVT.

This chain joins TRBV11-3 and TRBJ2-3; possible D gene TRBD1, 6 bases. Germline CDR1 SGHNT, CDR2 YENEEA. Trimming stripped 5 bases from V and 0 bases from J, with 12 bases between. This CDR3 has 15 amino acids. CDR3 in amino acids: CASSHGQSSTDTQYF. The CDR3 region has the DNA TGTGCCAGCAGCCACGGACAGTCTAGCACAGATACGCAGTATTTT. Supplemented by reference TRBV11-3 and TRBJ2-3, the full variable domain reads EAGVVQSPRYKIIEKKQPVAFWCNPISGHNTLYWYLQNLGQGPELLIRYENEEAVDDSQLPKDRFSAERLKGVDSTLKIQPAELGDSAVYLCASSHGQSSTDTQYFGPGTRLTVL.

V is TRBV7-8 and J is TRBJ1-5, with a weak D call TRBD1 (5 bases). CDR3 length: 14 residues. V lost 4 bases and J 7 bases, leaving 14 bases between the germline ends. The V gene's germline CDR1 is SGHVS and CDR2 FQNEAQ. This CDR3 reads CASSSGLRGQPQHF. CDR3 nucleotides: TGTGCCAGCAGCTCCGGGCTACGGGGCCAGCCCCAGCATTTT. The full variable domain, completed using reference TRBV7-8 and TRBJ1-5, is GAGVSQSPRYKVAKRGQDVALRCDPISGHVSLFWYQQALGQGPEFLTYFQNEAQLDKSGLPSDRFFAERPEGSVSTLKIQRTQQEDSAVYLCASSSGLRGQPQHFGDGTRLSIL.

J is TRBJ2-7 and V is TRBV5-4; 7 bases match TRBD1. The CDR3 is made up of 13 amino acids. V was clipped by 4 bases and J by 2 bases; unmatched bases: 3. Germline CDR1 and CDR2: SGHNT and YYREEE (reference sequence). This CDR3 reads CASSRDRTYEQYF. Written as DNA, the CDR3 is TGTGCCAGCAGCCGGGACAGAACCTACGAGCAGTACTTC. Variable domain in full (rest from reference TRBV5-4 and TRBJ2-7): ETGVTQSPTHLIKTRGQQVTLRCSSQSGHNTVSWYQQALGQGPQFIFQYYREEENGRGNFPPRFSGLQFPNYSSELNVNALELDDSALYLCASSRDRTYEQYFGPGTRLTVT.

The V gene is TRBV15, the J gene TRBJ2-1; tentative D call: TRBD2 (5 bases). Germline loops: CDR1 LNHNV, CDR2 YYDKDF (reference sequence). The CDR3 has 14 residues. With 4 bases removed from V and 7 bases from J, the gap between germline ends came to 14 bases. CDR3 sequence: CATSTASPWNEQFF. The CDR3 coding sequence is TGTGCCACCAGCACCGCTAGCCCTTGGAATGAGCAGTTCTTC.

The genes are TRBV6-1 and TRBJ2-7; TRBD2 is a possible D gene (6 bases). This CDR3 region has 12 residues. V was clipped by 9 bases and J by 3 bases, with 12 bases between them. Germline-derived CDR1 and CDR2 are MNHNS and SASEGT. The CDR3 coding sequence is TGTGCCAGTTCGACGGACTACTACGAGCAGTACTTC. It specifies CASSTDYYEQYF.

The rearrangement uses TRBV5-4 and TRBJ2-5; 14 bases are shared with TRBD2. There are 19 residues in the CDR3. Germline assignment: CDR1 SGHNT and CDR2 YYREEE (reference sequence). Germline trimming cut 3 bases from V and 0 bases from J; bases unmatched to any gene: 10. CDR3 in amino acids: CASSYTLGGLAGDQETQYF. In DNA form, the CDR3 reads TGTGCCAGCAGCTACACCCTCGGGGGACTAGCGGGAGACCAAGAGACCCAGTACTTC.

The chain is built from TRBV7-3 and TRBJ2-3; possibly TRBD2 for D (6 bases). Per the germline V gene, CDR1 is SGHTA and CDR2 is FQGTGA. The CDR3 has 14 residues. V lost 2 bases and J 5 bases, leaving 11 bases between the germline ends. The CDR3 loop is CASSLGGTEDTQYF. CDR3 DNA: TGTGCCAGCAGCTTAGGCGGGACTGAAGATACGCAGTATTTT.

J is TRBJ1-1 and V is TRBV7-9; 7 bases map to TRBD1. The CDR3 consists of 15 residues. Losses at the gene ends were 5 bases for V and 8 bases for J; bases not matched to a gene: 14. CDR1 SEHNR and CDR2 FQNEAQ come from the germline V gene (reference sequence). DNA of the CDR3: TGTGCCAGCAGCGCTCGACAGGGTACGGGGTTAGAAGCTTTCTTT. As protein: CASSARQGTGLEAFF.

The chain has TRBV2 and TRBJ2-7; D assignment may be TRBD1 or TRBD2 (6 bases each). The CDR3 is 17 amino acids. The germline V and J ends were trimmed by 6 bases and 6 bases, with 27 bases remaining between them. Germline V CDR1 and CDR2: SNHLY, FYNNEI. In DNA, the CDR3 is TGTGCCAGCAGGAAGGGGGGATGGGGGGTGCTGGTATCCGAGCAGTACTTC. Translating it yields CASRKGGWGVLVSEQYF.

The chain carries TRBV14 and TRBJ2-7; 10 bases are a match to TRBD1. Trimming cost V 1 base and J 2 bases; bases outside gene matches: 14. There are 19 residues in the CDR3. CDR1 is SGHDN, CDR2 FVKESK, per germline. CDR3 DNA sequence: TGTGCCAGCAGCCAAGTGTACCCGGGACAGGGGTCCCGGACCTACGAGCAGTACTTC. The encoded protein is CASSQVYPGQGSRTYEQYF.

The rearrangement links TRBV2 to TRBJ2-1, with 8 nucleotides matching TRBD2. Germline CDR1 reads SNHLY; CDR2 reads FYNNEI. The CDR3 is 14 amino acids. V shed 6 bases, J shed 10 bases, and the junction held 11 bases outside the gene matches. In DNA form, the CDR3 reads TGTGCCAGCAGACGGGACTCCGGGAGGGACGAGCAGTTCTTC. Its translation: CASRRDSGRDEQFF.

The genes are TRBV13 and TRBJ1-5; D gene unclear. Germline values: CDR1 PRHDT, CDR2 FYEKMQ (reference sequence). Trimming cost V 0 bases and J 4 bases, with 4 bases left between them. This CDR3 has 13 amino acids. The DNA for the CDR3 is TGTGCCAGCAGCTTAGGAGTGAATCAGCCCCAGCATTTT. Translated: CASSLGVNQPQHF. Supplemented by reference TRBV13 and TRBJ1-5, the full variable domain reads AAGVIQSPRHLIKEKRETATLKCYPIPRHDTVYWYQQGPGQDPQFLISFYEKMQSDKGSIPDRFSAQQFSDYHSELNMSSLELGDSALYFCASSLGVNQPQHFGDGTRLSIL.

This chain links TRBV27 with TRBJ1-1, with D unresolved. Germline V lookup: CDR1 MNHEY, CDR2 SMNVEV (reference sequence). Trimming left V 7 bases short and J 5 bases short, with 14 bases between. The CDR3 consists of 13 residues. The CDR3, as DNA: TGTGCCAGCACTACCTTGGGGTGGACTGAAGCTTTCTTT. Encoded protein: CASTTLGWTEAFF.

V and J are TRBV9 and TRBJ2-5; D possibly corresponds to TRBD2 (6 bases). V was cut by 0 bases and J by 6 bases, with 12 bases left in between. From germline, CDR1 is SGDLS and CDR2 YYNGEE. The CDR3 covers 14 residues. CDR3 nucleotide sequence: TGTGCCAGCAGCGTAGGTATCGGGAGCCAGACCCAGTACTTC. Amino acid sequence: CASSVGIGSQTQYF.

The table lists this clone with a few counts. The rearrangement joins TRBV9 to TRBJ1-1; D uncertain. This CDR3 contains 13 residues. CDR1 SGDLS and CDR2 YYNGEE come from the germline V gene. V lost 1 base and J lost 10, with 14 bases in between. Written as DNA, the CDR3 is TGTGCCAGCAGCGTATCTGACGGGGAGGGAGCTTTCTTT. It encodes CASSVSDGEGAFF.

The gene calls are TRBV9 and TRBJ2-1; D may be TRBD2 (5 bases). The germline V gene encodes CDR1 SGDLS and CDR2 YYNGEE. V dropped 3 bases and J dropped 8 bases, with 12 bases sitting between them. CDR3 length equals 13 residues. CDR3 sequence (DNA): TGTGCCAGCAGCGAGGGAGTTTCCGATGAGCAGTTCTTC. It is translated as CASSEGVSDEQFF.